This entry describes one TCR beta chain. The source of the sample is a study of blood T cells in healthy people across ages. A second PCR of 7 to 11 cycles used a sample-barcoded 5' primer and a J-beta primer mix. Via MiXCR, TCRdb re-called the 5' RACE reads, giving one row per CDR3 protein. The sample has approximately 780,000 distinct CDR3 sequences; roughly 24% are singletons. The V segment lost 3 bases and the J segment 1 base; nucleotides outside the gene matches: 7. Germline CDR1 and CDR2: ENHRY and SYGVKD. The CDR3 contains 18 residues. A further study also used this sample, focusing on T cells of mothers and their children.

Input material: blood. The sequence derives from a boy between 10 and 17 years old in good health. The chain is built from TRBV10-3 and TRBJ2-2, with 11 positions matching TRBD2. CDR3 protein: CAISDPKGLAVNTGELFF. CDR3 coding DNA: TGTGCCATCAGTGACCCCAAGGGACTAGCGGTGAACACCGGGGAGCTGTTTTTT.